The subject of this entry is one T cell receptor beta chain. The antigen remains unidentified. Data came from immunoSEQ multiplex PCR; TCRdb stores just in-frame clones and leaves some out. The table shows fewer than 95,000 clones, with 85% to 95% occurring only once. The data originate from a study of graft-versus-host responses after intestinal transplantation. Overall study: Each transplant was multivisceral, liver-intestinal, or isolated intestinal. Each patient got anti-thymocyte globulin induction, then tacrolimus and steroids for roughly 3 years.

Study-wide results and caveats: Among circulating GvH clones, peak levels were associated with early post-transplant declines in HvG clones. Present in recipient marrow, GvH clones included some that appeared first in ileum or blood.

This TCR was sampled from a human donor who was the organ donor for an intestinal transplant. The sequencing here drew on unstimulated CD8+ T cells sorted from spleen or lymph node cells, taken before transplant.

The CDR3 DNA reads as TGTGCCAGTAGTATAGGGTCAGGGGGGATCACTGAAGCTTTCTTT. Translation: CASSIGSGGITEAFF. This sequence joins TRBV19 and TRBJ1-1, with 7 bases fitting TRBD1. CDR1 is LNHDA, CDR2 SQIVND, per germline (reference sequence). The CDR3 runs 15 residues. The J segment lost 4 bases and the V segment lost 1 base, leaving 6 bases of the junction unmatched.